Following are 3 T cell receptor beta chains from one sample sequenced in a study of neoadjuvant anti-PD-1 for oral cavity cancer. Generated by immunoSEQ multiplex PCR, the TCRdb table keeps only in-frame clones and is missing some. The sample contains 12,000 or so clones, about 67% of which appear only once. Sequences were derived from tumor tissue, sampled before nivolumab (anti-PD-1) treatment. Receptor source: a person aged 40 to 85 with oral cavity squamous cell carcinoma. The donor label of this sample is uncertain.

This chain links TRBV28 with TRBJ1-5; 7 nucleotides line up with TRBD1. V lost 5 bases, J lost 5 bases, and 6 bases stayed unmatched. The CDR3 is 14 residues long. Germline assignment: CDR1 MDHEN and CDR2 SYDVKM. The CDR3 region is CASSPDRDYQPQHF. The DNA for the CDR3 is TGTGCCAGCAGTCCCGACAGGGACTATCAGCCCCAGCATTTT.

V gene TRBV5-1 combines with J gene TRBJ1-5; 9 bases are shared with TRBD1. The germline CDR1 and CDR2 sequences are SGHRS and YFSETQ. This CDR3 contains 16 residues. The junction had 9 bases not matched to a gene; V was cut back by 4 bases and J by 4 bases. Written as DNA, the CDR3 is TGCGCCAGCAGCCTACATCCCGACAGGGGGAATCAGCCCCAGCATTTT. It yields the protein CASSLHPDRGNQPQHF.

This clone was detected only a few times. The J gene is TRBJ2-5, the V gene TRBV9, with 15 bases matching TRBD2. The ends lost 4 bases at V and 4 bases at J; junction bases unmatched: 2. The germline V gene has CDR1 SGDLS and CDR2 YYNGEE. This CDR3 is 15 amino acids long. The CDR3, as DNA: TGTGCCAGCAGCCCGGGACTAGCGGGAGGAGAGACCCAGTACTTC. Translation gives CASSPGLAGGETQYF.